The 29 T cell receptor beta chains listed next were all sequenced from one sample in a study of blood T cell repertoires in COVID-19. Here immunoSEQ multiplex PCR was the method, and the copy in TCRdb shows in-frame clones only, minus some. The profile shows about 210,000 clones, approximately 89% of them singletons. What was sequenced was peripheral blood. Source of these receptors: a woman aged 40 to 50 with acute or convalescent COVID-19.

The sample holds one count of this clone. This chain connects TRBV21-1 to TRBJ2-1; whether TRBD2, the table's D call, matches the DNA was not checked. TRBV21-1 is given as a pseudogene. This CDR3 spans 17 amino acids. CDR3 sequence (DNA): TGTGCCAGCAGCAAAGGAACTAGCGGGGGGGTCTACAATGAGCAGTTCTTC. Residues: CASSKGTSGGVYNEQFF.

The V gene is TRBV9, the J gene TRBJ2-5; 9 nucleotides match TRBD1. Germline lookup yields CDR1 SGDLS and CDR2 YYNGEE. The CDR3 runs 16 residues. Germline trimming cut 2 bases from V and 5 bases from J; bases unmatched to any gene: 10. This CDR3 reads CASSVGTGFGTETQYF. The DNA for the CDR3 is TGTGCCAGCAGCGTCGGGACAGGGTTTGGTACTGAGACCCAGTACTTC.

The rearrangement uses TRBV18 and TRBJ2-7; possibly TRBD1 for D (6 bases). The CDR3 sequence is 15 residues long. V lost 4 bases to trimming and J lost 5 bases, with 18 bases between them. Per germline, CDR1 KGHSH and CDR2 LQKENI. The CDR3 region has the DNA TGTGCCAGCTCACGCACGGCGAACAGGGCGGACGAGCAGTACGTC. This gives the protein CASSRTANRADEQYV.

The chain recombines TRBV5-6 with TRBJ2-7; 8 bases are a match to TRBD1. The CDR3 length is 17 residues. Trimming cost V 0 bases and J 1 base; bases outside gene matches: 9. Germline CDR1 and CDR2: SGHDT and YYEEEE. The CDR3 reads CASSLALGQGSSYEQYV. CDR3 DNA: TGTGCCAGCAGCTTGGCCCTCGGACAGGGATCTTCCTACGAGCAGTACGTC.

This chain uses TRBV14 with TRBJ1-1; 11 nucleotides align to TRBD1. Germline CDR1 reads SGHDN; CDR2 reads FVKESK. CDR3 length: 18 residues. V lost 3 bases, J lost 1 base, and 10 bases stayed unmatched. The CDR3 DNA reads as TGTGCCAGCAGCCAGGAACTACCGGGACAGGGGGGGAACACTGAAGCTTTCTTT. Encoded protein: CASSQELPGQGGNTEAFF.

The chain is built from TRBV3-1 (or the pseudogene TRBV3-2) and TRBJ2-2; D is uncertain. This CDR3 comprises 16 residues. V shed 0 bases and J shed 2 bases, with 10 bases lying between them. Germline CDR1 is LGHDT and CDR2 is YNNKEL (reference sequence). As DNA, the CDR3 is TGTGCCAGCAGCCAAGATGGCCTTCGAAACACCGGGGAGCTGTTTTTT. Translation: CASSQDGLRNTGELFF.

This clone appeared a single time. The genes are TRBV19 and TRBJ2-2, with D perhaps TRBD2 (5 bases). The CDR3 covers 15 residues. Germline V gene sequence: CDR1 LNHDA, CDR2 SQIVND (reference sequence). Trimming removed 5 bases from V and 7 bases from J, with 17 bases in between. The chain's CDR3 is CASSPRGSWDGELFF. The DNA of the CDR3 is TGTGCCAGTAGTCCACGGGGTTCTTGGGACGGGGAGCTGTTTTTT.

The chain is built from TRBV4-1 and TRBJ2-3, with D unresolved. CDR1 and CDR2 (germline): MGHRA, YSYEKL. Trimming pared 3 bases from V and 4 bases from J, leaving 11 bases between. The CDR3 loop spans 14 amino acids. The DNA of the CDR3 is TGCGCCAGCAGCCAGTCGTTGGGCGCAGATACGCAGTATTTT. Protein: CASSQSLGADTQYF.

The rearrangement joins TRBV30 to TRBJ1-3; D remains unclear. The length of the CDR3 is 13 residues. Trimming removed 0 bases from V and 4 bases from J, with 7 bases in between. Germline V gives CDR1 GTSNPN, CDR2 SVGIG (reference sequence). This chain's CDR3 is CAWSVSLGNTIYF. In DNA form, the CDR3 reads TGTGCCTGGAGTGTATCCTTGGGAAACACCATATATTTT.

The genes are TRBV6-5 and TRBJ1-1, with D perhaps matching TRBD1 (5 bases). The CDR3 has 13 amino acids. Looked up from germline, CDR1 is MNHEY and CDR2 is SVGAGI. V lost 6 bases to trimming and J lost 5 bases, with 13 bases between them. The CDR3 DNA sequence: TGTGCCAGCAGGGTTCAGGGAGGGACTGAAGCTTTCTTT. Translation gives CASRVQGGTEAFF.

The chain uses TRBV7-8 and TRBJ2-7; no reliable D call. Germline V CDR1 and CDR2: SGHVS, FQNEAQ. This CDR3 contains 13 residues. With 4 bases removed from V and 6 bases from J, the gap between germline ends came to 13 bases. The CDR3 DNA is TGTGCCAGCAGCTACAGAATGGAATCCGAGCAGTACGTC. Protein sequence: CASSYRMESEQYV.

The V and J genes are TRBV25-1 and TRBJ2-7; D is perhaps TRBD1 (6 bases). CDR1 is MGHDK, CDR2 SYGVNS, per germline. The V gene lost 4 bases and the J gene lost 5 bases, with 12 bases spanning the gap. The CDR3 is 13 amino acids. The CDR3 nucleotides read TGTGCCAGCAGTGTCACAGGGACCCACGAGCAGTACGTC. Its protein product is CASSVTGTHEQYV.

The chain combines TRBV3-1 (or the pseudogene TRBV3-2) with TRBJ1-3; D is possibly TRBD1 (6 bases). Per the germline V gene, CDR1 is LGHDT and CDR2 is YNNKEL (reference sequence). The CDR3 spans 16 residues. Trimming shortened V by 1 base and J by 0 bases, and 10 bases separated the two germline ends. CDR3: CASSQGLDSSGNTIYF. The CDR3 DNA is TGTGCCAGCAGCCAAGGGCTGGACAGCTCTGGAAACACCATATATTTT.

This clone appeared a few times. The chain combines TRBV19 with TRBJ1-2; no clear D. Trimming stripped 2 bases from V and 2 bases from J, with 3 bases between. Germline lookup yields CDR1 LNHDA and CDR2 SQIVND (reference sequence). CDR3 length: 12 residues. In DNA form, the CDR3 reads TGTGCCAGTAGTATACAAAACTATGGCTACACCTTC. Amino acids: CASSIQNYGYTF.

CDR3 in DNA: TGTGCCAGCAGCGACGGGACAAGGTGGGATTCACCCCTCCACTTT. Protein: CASSDGTRWDSPLHF. The chain has TRBV5-4 and TRBJ1-6; D may be TRBD1 (6 bases). This CDR3 spans 15 amino acids. V gave up 4 bases and J gave up 8 bases, with 16 bases separating them. Germline V lookup: CDR1 SGHNT, CDR2 YYREEE (reference sequence).

The chain has TRBV24-1 and TRBJ1-2; TRBD1 agrees at 9 bases. The CDR3 length is 15 residues. Per the germline V gene, CDR1 is KGHDR and CDR2 is SFDVKD. Unmatched junction bases numbered 10, after V lost 4 bases and J lost 8 bases. Written as DNA, the CDR3 is TGTGCCACCAGTGACCCCACCGGGACAGGGAGAGGCTACACCTTC. Its protein is CATSDPTGTGRGYTF.

V gene TRBV6-2 or TRBV6-3 combines with J gene TRBJ1-1, with D hard to call. CDR1 and CDR2 from the germline V gene are MNHEY and SVGEGT. The CDR3 spans 14 residues. The ends were cut back, 0 bases at V and 4 bases at J, with 9 bases in the middle. DNA for the CDR3: TGTGCCAGCAGTTACTCAGCGGGTACCACTGAAGCTTTCTTT. Translation: CASSYSAGTTEAFF.

CDR3 sequence: CASKAGSGLPYF. CDR3 DNA sequence: TGTGCCAGCAAAGCCGGGTCCGGACTTCCCTACTTC. J is TRBJ2-4 and V is TRBV6-6; perhaps TRBD2 as D (5 bases). The CDR3 extends over 12 amino acids. With 7 bases removed from V and 16 bases from J, the gap between germline ends came to 20 bases. CDR1 is MNHNY and CDR2 is SVGAGI in the germline V gene (reference sequence).

The chain has TRBV12-5 and TRBJ1-2; D gene ambiguous. Looked up from germline, CDR1 is LGHNT and CDR2 is FRNRAP. With 3 bases removed from V and 1 base from J, the gap between germline ends came to 9 bases. CDR3 size: 14 residues. This CDR3 reads CASGLNTVNYGYTF. CDR3 bases: TGTGCTAGTGGTTTAAATACAGTTAACTATGGCTACACCTTC.

The rearrangement uses TRBV6-6 and TRBJ2-4, with TRBD1 matching over 9 bases. This CDR3 comprises 14 residues. V trimming: 5 bases; J trimming: 2 bases; junction bases outside the gene matches: 1. The germline CDR1 and CDR2 sequences are MNHNY and SVGAGI (reference sequence). CDR3 coding DNA: TGTGCCAGCAGTGGACAGGGGCCCAAAAACATTCAGTACTTC. The encoded protein is CASSGQGPKNIQYF.

The chain's CDR3 is CASSPSGWTGELFF. CDR3 sequence (DNA): TGTGCCAGCAGCCCATCCGGGTGGACCGGGGAGCTGTTTTTT. The J gene is TRBJ2-2, the V gene TRBV7-9, with D unresolved. V was cut by 5 bases and J by 5 bases, with 12 bases left in between. The CDR3 covers 14 residues. Germline loops: CDR1 SEHNR, CDR2 FQNEAQ (reference sequence).

This chain uses TRBV6-2 or TRBV6-3 with TRBJ2-7; the D gene is possibly TRBD1 (5 bases). CDR3 size: 13 residues. Germline assignment: CDR1 MNHEY and CDR2 SVGEGT. V was shortened by 5 bases and J by 3 bases, with 11 bases between the two germline ends. The CDR3 nucleotides are TGTGCCAGCAGTGCTGACAGACACTACGAGCAGTACGTC. Encoded protein: CASSADRHYEQYV.

The V call is TRBV9, the J call TRBJ2-1; perhaps TRBD1 as D (6 bases). This CDR3 is built from 13 residues. Per germline, CDR1 SGDLS and CDR2 YYNGEE. V was pared by 0 bases and J by 5 bases, with 6 bases between. The CDR3, as DNA: TGTGCCAGCAGCGTAGGGGACAACAATGAGCAGTTCTTC. Encoded protein: CASSVGDNNEQFF. Together with reference TRBV9 and TRBJ2-1, the CDR3 gives the full variable domain: DSGVTQTPKHLITATGQRVTLRCSPRSGDLSVYWYQQSLDQGLQFLIQYYNGEERAKGNILERFSAQQFPDLHSELNLSSLELGDSALYFCASSVGDNNEQFFGPGTRLTVL.

This chain links TRBV6-5 with TRBJ1-3; 11 nucleotides line up with TRBD1. The CDR3 sequence is 14 residues long. V lost 8 bases to trimming and J lost 8 bases; unmatched junction nucleotides: 8. Looked up from germline, CDR1 is MNHEY and CDR2 is SVGAGI. The CDR3 spells CASARGQGVDTIYF. The DNA for the CDR3 is TGTGCCAGCGCGCGGGGACAGGGGGTAGACACCATATATTTT.

V usage is TRBV28 and J usage is TRBJ1-2, with D uncertain. V shed 2 bases and J shed 4 bases, with 11 bases lying between them. The CDR3 contains 14 residues. Germline V gives CDR1 MDHEN, CDR2 SYDVKM. This CDR3 reads CASSLPQGSYGYTF. The CDR3 nucleotides are TGTGCCAGCAGTTTACCCCAAGGGAGCTATGGCTACACCTTC.

The rearrangement links TRBV5-4 to TRBJ2-5; D is undetermined. CDR3 size: 15 residues. V was shortened by 0 bases and J by 2 bases, with 11 bases between the two germline ends. Germline lookup yields CDR1 SGHNT and CDR2 YYREEE (reference sequence). The CDR3 region is CASSLVGSPQETQYF. CDR3 DNA: TGTGCCAGCAGCTTGGTGGGTAGCCCTCAAGAGACCCAGTACTTC. Using reference TRBV5-4 and TRBJ2-5 for the parts outside the CDR3, the full variable domain is ETGVTQSPTHLIKTRGQQVTLRCSSQSGHNTVSWYQQALGQGPQFIFQYYREEENGRGNFPPRFSGLQFPNYSSELNVNALELDDSALYLCASSLVGSPQETQYFGPGTRLLVL.

The chain links TRBV6-6 to TRBJ2-2; 7 bases line up with TRBD1. Germline-derived CDR1 and CDR2 are MNHNY and SVGAGI (reference sequence). The length of the CDR3 is 14 residues. V was pared by 5 bases and J by 2 bases, with 2 bases of the junction left unmatched. The CDR3 nucleotides are TGTGCCAGCAGTAGACAGGGAAACACCGGGGAGCTGTTTTTT. It is translated as CASSRQGNTGELFF.

The chain uses TRBV11-1 and TRBJ2-7, with 8 bases lining up with TRBD1. V dropped 3 bases and J dropped 5; count of bases not matched to a gene: 6. This CDR3 spans 14 amino acids. CDR1 is SGHAT, CDR2 FQDESV, per germline (reference sequence). DNA of the CDR3: TGTGCCAGCAGCTTTGGACAGGGTGTACACGAGCAGTACGTC. As protein: CASSFGQGVHEQYV.

The chain couples TRBV19 to TRBJ1-4, with a weak D call TRBD1 (5 bases). Per the germline V gene, CDR1 is LNHDA and CDR2 is SQIVND (reference sequence). V gave up 5 bases and J gave up 0 bases, with 19 bases separating them. The CDR3 has 18 residues. The CDR3 coding sequence is TGTGCCAGTAGTCCCCCCCTGACGGACACTGCAACTAATGAAAAACTGTTTTTT. Its protein is CASSPPLTDTATNEKLFF.